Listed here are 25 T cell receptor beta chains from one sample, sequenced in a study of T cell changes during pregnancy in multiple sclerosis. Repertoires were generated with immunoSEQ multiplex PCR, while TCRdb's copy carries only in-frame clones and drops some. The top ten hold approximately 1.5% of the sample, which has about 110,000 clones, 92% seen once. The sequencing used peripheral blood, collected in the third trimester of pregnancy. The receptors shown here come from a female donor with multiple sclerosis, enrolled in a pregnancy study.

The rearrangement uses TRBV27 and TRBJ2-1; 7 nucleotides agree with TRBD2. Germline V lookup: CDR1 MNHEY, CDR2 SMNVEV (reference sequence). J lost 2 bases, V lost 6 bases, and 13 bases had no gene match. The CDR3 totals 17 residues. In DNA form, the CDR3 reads TGTGCCAGCAGCCGGTCTTGGGAGGGCTTGACCTACAATGAGCAGTTCTTC. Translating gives CASSRSWEGLTYNEQFF.

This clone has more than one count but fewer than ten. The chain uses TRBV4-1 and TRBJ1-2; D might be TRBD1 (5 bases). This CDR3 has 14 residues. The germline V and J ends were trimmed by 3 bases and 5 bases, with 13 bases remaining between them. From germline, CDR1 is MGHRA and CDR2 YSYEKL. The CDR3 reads CASSQVQGVYGYTF. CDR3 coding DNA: TGCGCCAGCAGCCAGGTCCAAGGGGTTTATGGCTACACCTTC.

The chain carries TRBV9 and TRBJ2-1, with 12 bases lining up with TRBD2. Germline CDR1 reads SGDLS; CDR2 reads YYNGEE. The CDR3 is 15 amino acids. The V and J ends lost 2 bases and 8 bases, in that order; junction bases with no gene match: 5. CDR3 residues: CASSVGLAGSDEQFF. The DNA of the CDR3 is TGTGCCAGCAGCGTCGGACTAGCGGGATCCGATGAGCAGTTCTTC. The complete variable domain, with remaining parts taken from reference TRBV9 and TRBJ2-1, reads DSGVTQTPKHLITATGQRVTLRCSPRSGDLSVYWYQQSLDQGLQFLIQYYNGEERAKGNILERFSAQQFPDLHSELNLSSLELGDSALYFCASSVGLAGSDEQFFGPGTRLTVL.

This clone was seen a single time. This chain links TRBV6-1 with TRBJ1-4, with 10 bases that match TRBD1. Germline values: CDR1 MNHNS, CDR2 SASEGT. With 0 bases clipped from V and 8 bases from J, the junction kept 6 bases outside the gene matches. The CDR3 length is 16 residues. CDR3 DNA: TGTGCCAGCAGTGAAGCGGTGGGGACAGGGGAGGAAAAACTGTTTTTT. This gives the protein CASSEAVGTGEEKLFF.

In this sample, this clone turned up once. CDR3 nucleotides: TGTGCCAGCAGTAAGGGACAGGGCGGAATCGGGACCCAGTACTTC. It translates to CASSKGQGGIGTQYF. This chain connects TRBV27 to TRBJ2-5; 9 nucleotides line up with TRBD1. This CDR3 is built from 15 residues. Unmatched junction bases numbered 11, after V lost 5 bases and J lost 7 bases. In germline, CDR1 is MNHEY, CDR2 SMNVEV (reference sequence).

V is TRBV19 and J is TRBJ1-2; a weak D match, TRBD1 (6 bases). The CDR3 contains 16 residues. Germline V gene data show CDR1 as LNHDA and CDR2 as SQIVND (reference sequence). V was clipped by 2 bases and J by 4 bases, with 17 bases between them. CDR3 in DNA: TGTGCCAGTAGTATAACCCTCGGGACAACCAGCTATGGCTACACCTTC. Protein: CASSITLGTTSYGYTF.

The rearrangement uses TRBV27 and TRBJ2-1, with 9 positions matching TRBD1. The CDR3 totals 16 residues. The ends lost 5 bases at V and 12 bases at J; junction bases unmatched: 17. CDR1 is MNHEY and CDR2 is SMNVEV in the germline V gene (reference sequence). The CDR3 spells CASSPGQGTYNDTQFF. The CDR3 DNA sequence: TGTGCCAGCAGTCCTGGACAGGGGACGTACAATGATACGCAGTTCTTC.

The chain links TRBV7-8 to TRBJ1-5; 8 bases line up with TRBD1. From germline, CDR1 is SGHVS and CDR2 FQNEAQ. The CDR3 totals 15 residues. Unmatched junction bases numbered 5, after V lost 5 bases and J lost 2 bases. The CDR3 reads CASSGRTGRNQPQHF. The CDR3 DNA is TGTGCCAGCAGCGGCCGGACAGGGCGCAATCAGCCCCAGCATTTT.

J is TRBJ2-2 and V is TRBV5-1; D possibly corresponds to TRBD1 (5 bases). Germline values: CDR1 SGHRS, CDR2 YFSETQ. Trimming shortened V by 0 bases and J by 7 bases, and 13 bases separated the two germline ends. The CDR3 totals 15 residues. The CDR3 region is CASSLDRTSDGELFF. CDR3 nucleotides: TGCGCCAGCAGCTTGGACAGGACCTCCGACGGGGAGCTGTTTTTT.

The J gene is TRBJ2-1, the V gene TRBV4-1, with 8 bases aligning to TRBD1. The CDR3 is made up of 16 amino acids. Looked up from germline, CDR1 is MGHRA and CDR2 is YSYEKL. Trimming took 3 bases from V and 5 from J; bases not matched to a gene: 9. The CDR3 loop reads CASSQNRGQVNNEQFF. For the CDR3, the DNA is TGCGCCAGCAGCCAGAACCGGGGACAGGTAAACAATGAGCAGTTCTTC.

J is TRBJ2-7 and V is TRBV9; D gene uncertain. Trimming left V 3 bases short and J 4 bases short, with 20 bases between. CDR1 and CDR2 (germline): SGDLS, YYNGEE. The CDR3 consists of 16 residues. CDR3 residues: CASSASSSSQDYEQYF. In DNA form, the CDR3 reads TGTGCCAGCAGCGCAAGTAGTAGTTCCCAAGATTACGAGCAGTACTTC.

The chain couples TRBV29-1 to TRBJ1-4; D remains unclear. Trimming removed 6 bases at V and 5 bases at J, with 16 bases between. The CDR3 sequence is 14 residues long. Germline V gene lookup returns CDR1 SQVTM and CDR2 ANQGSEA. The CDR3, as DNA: TGCAGCGTGTACGACCCCTCAGCGAATGAAAAACTGTTTTTT. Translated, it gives CSVYDPSANEKLFF.

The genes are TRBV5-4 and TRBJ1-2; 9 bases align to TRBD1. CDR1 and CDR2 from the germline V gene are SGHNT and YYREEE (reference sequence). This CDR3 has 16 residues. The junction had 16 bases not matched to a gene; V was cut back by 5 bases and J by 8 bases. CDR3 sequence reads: CASSAINPGQGEGYTF. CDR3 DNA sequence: TGTGCCAGCAGTGCAATTAATCCGGGACAGGGAGAAGGCTACACCTTC.

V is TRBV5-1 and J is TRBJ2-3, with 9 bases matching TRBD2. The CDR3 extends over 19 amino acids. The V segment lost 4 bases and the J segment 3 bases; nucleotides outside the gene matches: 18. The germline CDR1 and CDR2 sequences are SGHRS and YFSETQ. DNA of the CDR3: TGCGCCAGCAGCCCCTGGGGCGAGCGGGAGGACGGTGCGACAGATACGCAGTATTTT. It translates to CASSPWGEREDGATDTQYF. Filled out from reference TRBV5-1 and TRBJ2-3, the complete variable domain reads KAGVTQTPRYLIKTRGQQVTLSCSPISGHRSVSWYQQTPGQGLQFLFEYFSETQRNKGNFPGRFSGRQFSNSRSEMNVSTLELGDSALYLCASSPWGEREDGATDTQYFGPGTRLTVL.

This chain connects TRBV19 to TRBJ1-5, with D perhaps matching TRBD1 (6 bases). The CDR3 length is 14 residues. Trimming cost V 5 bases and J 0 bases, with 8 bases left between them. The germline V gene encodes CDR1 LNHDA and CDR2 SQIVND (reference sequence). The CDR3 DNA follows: TGTGCCAGTAGTCAGGGGAATAGCAATCAGCCCCAGCATTTT. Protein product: CASSQGNSNQPQHF.

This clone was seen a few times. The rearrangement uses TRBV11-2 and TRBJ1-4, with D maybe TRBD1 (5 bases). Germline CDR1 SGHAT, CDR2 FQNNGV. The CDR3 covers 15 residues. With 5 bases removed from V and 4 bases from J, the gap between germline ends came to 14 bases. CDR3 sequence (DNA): TGTGCCAGCAGCCCCCGGGGGGAGATTAATGAAAAACTGTTTTTT. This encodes CASSPRGEINEKLFF.

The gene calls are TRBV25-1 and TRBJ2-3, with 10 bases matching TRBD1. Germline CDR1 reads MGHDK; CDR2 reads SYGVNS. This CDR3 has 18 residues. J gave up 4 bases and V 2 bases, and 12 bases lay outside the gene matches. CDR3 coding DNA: TGTGCCAGCAGTGAAAACCCCGGGACAGGGGTAGCGTCAGATACGCAGTATTTT. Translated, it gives CASSENPGTGVASDTQYF.

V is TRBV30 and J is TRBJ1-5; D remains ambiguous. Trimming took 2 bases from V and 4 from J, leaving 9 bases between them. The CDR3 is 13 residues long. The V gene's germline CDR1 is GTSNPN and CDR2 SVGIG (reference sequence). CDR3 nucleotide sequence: TGTGCCTGGAGTCGGGGTCTTAATCAGCCCCAGCATTTT. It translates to CAWSRGLNQPQHF.

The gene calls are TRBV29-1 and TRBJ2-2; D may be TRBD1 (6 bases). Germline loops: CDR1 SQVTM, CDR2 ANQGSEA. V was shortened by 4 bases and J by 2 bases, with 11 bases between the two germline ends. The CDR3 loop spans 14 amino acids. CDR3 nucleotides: TGCAGCGTTGCCGGGACAACTAACACCGGGGAGCTGTTTTTT. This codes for CSVAGTTNTGELFF.

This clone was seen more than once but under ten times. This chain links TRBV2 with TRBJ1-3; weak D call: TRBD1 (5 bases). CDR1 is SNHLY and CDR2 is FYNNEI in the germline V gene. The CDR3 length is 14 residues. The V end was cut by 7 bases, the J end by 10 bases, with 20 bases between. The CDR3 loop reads CASITDNIAATIYF. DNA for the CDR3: TGTGCCAGCATTACGGACAATATCGCCGCGACCATATATTTT.

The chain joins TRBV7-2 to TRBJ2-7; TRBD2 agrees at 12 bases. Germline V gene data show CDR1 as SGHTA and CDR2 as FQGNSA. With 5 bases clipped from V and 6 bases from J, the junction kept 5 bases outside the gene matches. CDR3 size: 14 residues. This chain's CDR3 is CASSRLAGVGEQYF. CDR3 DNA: TGTGCCAGCAGCCGACTAGCGGGAGTTGGCGAGCAGTACTTC.

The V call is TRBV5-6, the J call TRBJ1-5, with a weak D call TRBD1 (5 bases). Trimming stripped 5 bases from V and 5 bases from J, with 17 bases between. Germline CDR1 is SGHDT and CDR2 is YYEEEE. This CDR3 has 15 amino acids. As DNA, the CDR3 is TGTGCCAGCAGTTTTCGGGGCGCGGGGTATCAGCCCCAGCATTTT. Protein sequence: CASSFRGAGYQPQHF.

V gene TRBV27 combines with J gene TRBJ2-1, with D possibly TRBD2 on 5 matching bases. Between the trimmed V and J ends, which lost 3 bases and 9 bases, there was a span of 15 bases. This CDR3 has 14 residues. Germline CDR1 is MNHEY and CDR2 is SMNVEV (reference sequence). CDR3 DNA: TGTGCCAGCAGTTTTCTAGCCGACGCGGGTGAGCAGTTCTTC. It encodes CASSFLADAGEQFF.

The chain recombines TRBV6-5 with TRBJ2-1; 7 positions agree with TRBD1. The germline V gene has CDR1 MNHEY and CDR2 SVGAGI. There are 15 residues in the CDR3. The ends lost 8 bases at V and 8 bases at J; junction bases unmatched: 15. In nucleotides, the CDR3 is TGTGCCAGCCGAGAGGGGGCTAGCAAAGTCGATGAGCAGTTCTTC. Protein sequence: CASREGASKVDEQFF.

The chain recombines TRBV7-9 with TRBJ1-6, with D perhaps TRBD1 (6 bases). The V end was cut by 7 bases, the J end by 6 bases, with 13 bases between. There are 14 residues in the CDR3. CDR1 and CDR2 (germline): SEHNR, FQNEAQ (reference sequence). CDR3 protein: CASTIGGGNSPLHF. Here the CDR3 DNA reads TGTGCCAGCACCATTGGGGGCGGTAATTCACCCCTCCACTTT.